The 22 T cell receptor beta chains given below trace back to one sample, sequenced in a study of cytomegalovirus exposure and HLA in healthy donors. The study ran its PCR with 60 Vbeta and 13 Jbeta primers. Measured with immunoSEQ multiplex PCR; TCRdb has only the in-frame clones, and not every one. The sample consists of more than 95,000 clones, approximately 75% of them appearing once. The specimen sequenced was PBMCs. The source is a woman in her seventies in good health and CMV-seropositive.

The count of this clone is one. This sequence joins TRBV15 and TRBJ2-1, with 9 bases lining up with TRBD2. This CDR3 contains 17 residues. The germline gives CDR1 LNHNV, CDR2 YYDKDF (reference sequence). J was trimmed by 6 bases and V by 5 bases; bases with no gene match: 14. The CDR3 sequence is CATSARLAVTIFNEQFF. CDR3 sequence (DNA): TGTGCCACCAGCGCTCGACTAGCGGTAACGATCTTCAATGAGCAGTTCTTC.

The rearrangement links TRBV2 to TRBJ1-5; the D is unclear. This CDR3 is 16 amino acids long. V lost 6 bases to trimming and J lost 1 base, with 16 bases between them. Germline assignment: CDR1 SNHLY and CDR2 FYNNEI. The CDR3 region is CASRADGSSSNQPQHF. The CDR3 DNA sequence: TGTGCCAGCAGGGCCGACGGGAGTTCCAGCAATCAGCCCCAGCATTTT. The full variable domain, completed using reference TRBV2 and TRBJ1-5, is EPEVTQTPSHQVTQMGQEVILRCVPISNHLYFYWYRQILGQKVEFLVSFYNNEISEKSEIFDDQFSVERPDGSNFTLKIRSTKLEDSAMYFCASRADGSSSNQPQHFGDGTRLSIL.

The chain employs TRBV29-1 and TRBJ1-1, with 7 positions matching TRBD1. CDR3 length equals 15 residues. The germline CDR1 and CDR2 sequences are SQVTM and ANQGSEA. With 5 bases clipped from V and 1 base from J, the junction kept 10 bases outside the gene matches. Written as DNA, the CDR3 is TGCAGCGTTCCTAAGGGGGGACAGCCGAACACTGAAGCTTTCTTT. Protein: CSVPKGGQPNTEAFF.

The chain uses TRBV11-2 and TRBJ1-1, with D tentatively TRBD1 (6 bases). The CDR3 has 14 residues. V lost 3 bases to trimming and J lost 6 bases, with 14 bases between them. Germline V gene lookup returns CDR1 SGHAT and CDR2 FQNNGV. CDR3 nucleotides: TGTGCCAGCAGCTTCCCGGGACATTTTTCTGAAGCTTTCTTT. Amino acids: CASSFPGHFSEAFF. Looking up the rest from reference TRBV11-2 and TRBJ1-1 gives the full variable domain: EAGVAQSPRYKIIEKRQSVAFWCNPISGHATLYWYQQILGQGPKLLIQFQNNGVVDDSQLPKDRFSAERLKGVDSTLKIQPAKLEDSAVYLCASSFPGHFSEAFFGQGTRLTVV.

DNA of the CDR3: TGTGCCAGCAGCTTAGAATTGGACTACGAGCAGTTCTTC. Translation: CASSLELDYEQFF. The chain recombines TRBV7-9 with TRBJ2-1; the D gene is possibly TRBD2 (6 bases). Looked up from germline, CDR1 is SEHNR and CDR2 is FQNEAQ (reference sequence). This CDR3 comprises 13 residues. Trimming removed 1 base from V and 10 bases from J, with 11 bases in between.

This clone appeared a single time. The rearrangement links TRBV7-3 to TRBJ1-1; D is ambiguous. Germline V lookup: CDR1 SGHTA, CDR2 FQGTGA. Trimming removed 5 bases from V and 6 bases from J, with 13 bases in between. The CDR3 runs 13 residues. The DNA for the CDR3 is TGTGCCAGCAGCCGTACGGGGTTGTCTGAAGCTTTCTTT. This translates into CASSRTGLSEAFF.

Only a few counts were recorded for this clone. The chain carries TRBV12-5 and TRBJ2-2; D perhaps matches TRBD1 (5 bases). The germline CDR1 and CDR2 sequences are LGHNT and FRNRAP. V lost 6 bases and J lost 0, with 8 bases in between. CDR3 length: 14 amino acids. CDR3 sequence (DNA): TGTGCTAGTGGGACAGAAGCGAACACCGGGGAGCTGTTTTTT. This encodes CASGTEANTGELFF.

The CDR3, as DNA: TGTGCCAGCAGCCAAGAAAACCGCGATACGCCCCAGCATTTT. Residues: CASSQENRDTPQHF. The chain couples TRBV4-2 to TRBJ1-5; D is undetermined. The germline V gene has CDR1 LGHNA and CDR2 YNFKEQ. The germline V and J ends were trimmed by 0 bases and 9 bases, with 12 bases remaining between them. The CDR3 has 14 amino acids.

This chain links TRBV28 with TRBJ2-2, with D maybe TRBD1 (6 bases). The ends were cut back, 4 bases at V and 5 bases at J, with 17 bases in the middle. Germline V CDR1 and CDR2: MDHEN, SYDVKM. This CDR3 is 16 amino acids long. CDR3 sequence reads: CASSSPHRVGTGELFF. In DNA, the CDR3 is TGTGCCAGCAGTTCCCCTCACAGGGTTGGGACCGGGGAGCTGTTTTTT.

CDR3 sequence (DNA): TGTGCCAGCAGCGAGGCCCCTAGCGCCTTGGGGGAGACCCAGTACTTC. Its protein product is CASSEAPSALGETQYF. This chain uses TRBV9 with TRBJ2-5; tentatively, D is TRBD2 (6 bases). From germline, CDR1 is SGDLS and CDR2 YYNGEE. CDR3 size: 16 residues. Trimming left V 3 bases short and J 5 bases short, with 20 bases between.

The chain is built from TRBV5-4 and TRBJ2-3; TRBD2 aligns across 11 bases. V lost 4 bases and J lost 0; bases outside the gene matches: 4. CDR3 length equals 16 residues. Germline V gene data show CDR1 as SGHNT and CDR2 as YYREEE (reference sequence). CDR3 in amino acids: CASSERLAGSTDTQYF. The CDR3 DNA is TGTGCCAGCAGCGAAAGACTAGCGGGGAGCACAGATACGCAGTATTTT.

The CDR3 nucleotides read TGTGCCAGCAGCCAGGTCAGGGGCGGTAGTGAAAAACTGTTTTTT. This encodes CASSQVRGGSEKLFF. This rearrangement joins TRBV14 to TRBJ1-4, with D possibly matching TRBD1 (6 bases). CDR1 and CDR2 from the germline V gene are SGHDN and FVKESK. V dropped 3 bases and J dropped 7 bases, with 15 bases sitting between them. This CDR3 is built from 15 residues.

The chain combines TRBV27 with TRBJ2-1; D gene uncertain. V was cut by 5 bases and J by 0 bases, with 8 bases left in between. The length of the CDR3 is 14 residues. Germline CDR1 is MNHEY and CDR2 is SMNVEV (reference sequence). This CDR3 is CASSVQISYNEQFF. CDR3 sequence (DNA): TGTGCCAGCAGTGTACAAATCTCCTACAATGAGCAGTTCTTC.

CDR3 region: CASSSFSGANVLTF. The CDR3 nucleotides read TGTGCCAGCAGCTCTTTCTCTGGGGCCAACGTCCTGACTTTC. This rearrangement joins TRBV7-8 to TRBJ2-6; D ambiguous. V was clipped by 4 bases and J by 0 bases, with 4 bases between them. The germline V gene encodes CDR1 SGHVS and CDR2 FQNEAQ. The CDR3 covers 14 residues.

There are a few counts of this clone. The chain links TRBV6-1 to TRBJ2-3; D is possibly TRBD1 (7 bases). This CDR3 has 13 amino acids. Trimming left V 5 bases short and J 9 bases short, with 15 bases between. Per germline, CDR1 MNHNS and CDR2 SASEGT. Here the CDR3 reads CASSPGGTGTQYF. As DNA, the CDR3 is TGTGCCAGCAGTCCAGGGGGGACTGGCACGCAGTATTTT.

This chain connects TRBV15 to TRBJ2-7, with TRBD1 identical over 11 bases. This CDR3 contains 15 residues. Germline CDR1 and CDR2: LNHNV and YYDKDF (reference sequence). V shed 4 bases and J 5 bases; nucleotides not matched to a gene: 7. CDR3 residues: CATSTLGQGADEQYF. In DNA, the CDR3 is TGTGCCACCAGCACGCTTGGACAGGGGGCCGACGAGCAGTACTTC. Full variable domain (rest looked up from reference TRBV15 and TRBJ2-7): DAMVIQNPRYQVTQFGKPVTLSCSQTLNHNVMYWYQQKSSQAPKLLFHYYDKDFNNEADTPDNFQSRRPNTSFCFLDIRSPGLGDTAMYLCATSTLGQGADEQYFGPGTRLTVT.

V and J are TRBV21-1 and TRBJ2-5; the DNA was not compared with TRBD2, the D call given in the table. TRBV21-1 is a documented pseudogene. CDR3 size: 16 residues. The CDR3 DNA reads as TGTGCCAGCAGCAATCGGGAGAGCGGGGGAGGTGAGACCCAGTACTTC. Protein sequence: CASSNRESGGGETQYF.

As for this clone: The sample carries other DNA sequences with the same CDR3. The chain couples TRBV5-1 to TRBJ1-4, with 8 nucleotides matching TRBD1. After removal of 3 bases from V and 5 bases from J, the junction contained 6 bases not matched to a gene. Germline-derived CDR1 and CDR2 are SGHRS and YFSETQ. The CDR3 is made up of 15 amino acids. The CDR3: CASSSPGQANEKLFF. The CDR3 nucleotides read TGCGCCAGCAGCTCGCCGGGACAGGCGAATGAAAAACTGTTTTTT.

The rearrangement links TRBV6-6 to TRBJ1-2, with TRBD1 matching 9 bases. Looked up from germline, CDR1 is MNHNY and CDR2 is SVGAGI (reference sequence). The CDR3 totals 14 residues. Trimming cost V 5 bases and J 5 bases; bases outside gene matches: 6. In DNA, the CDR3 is TGTGCCAGCAGTGCCGGACAGGGGACATATGGCTACACCTTC. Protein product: CASSAGQGTYGYTF.

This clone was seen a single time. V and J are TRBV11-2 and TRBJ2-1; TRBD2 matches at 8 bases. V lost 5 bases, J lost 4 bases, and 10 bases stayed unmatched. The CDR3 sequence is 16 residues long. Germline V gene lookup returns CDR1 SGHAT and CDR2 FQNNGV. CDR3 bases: TGTGCCAGCAGCCCGATTAGCGGGAACTCATACAATGAGCAGTTCTTC. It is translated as CASSPISGNSYNEQFF.

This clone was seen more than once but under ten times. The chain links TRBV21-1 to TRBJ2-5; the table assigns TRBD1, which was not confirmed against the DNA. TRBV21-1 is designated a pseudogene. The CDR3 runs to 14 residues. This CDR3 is CASTSWTGQETQYF. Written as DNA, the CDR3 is TGTGCCAGCACCTCCTGGACAGGGCAAGAGACCCAGTACTTC.

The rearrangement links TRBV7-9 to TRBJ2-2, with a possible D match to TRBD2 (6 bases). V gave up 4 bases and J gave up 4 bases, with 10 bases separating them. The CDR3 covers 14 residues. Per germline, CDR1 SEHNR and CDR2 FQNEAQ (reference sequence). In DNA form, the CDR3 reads TGTGCCAGCAGCTATCGGGGGAGCACCGGGGAGCTGTTTTTT. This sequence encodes CASSYRGSTGELFF. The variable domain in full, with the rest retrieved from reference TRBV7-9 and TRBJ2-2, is DTGVSQNPRHKITKRGQNVTFRCDPISEHNRLYWYRQTLGQGPEFLTYFQNEAQLEKSRLLSDRFSAERPKGSFSTLEIQRTEQGDSAMYLCASSYRGSTGELFFGEGSRLTVL.